This T cell receptor (beta chain) was sequenced during a study of OX40 agonist ivuxolimab in advanced cancers. Background on the study: The patients got ivuxolimab, which is an agonistic anti-OX40 (CD134) antibody. Study results and caveats: In CD8+ T cells, expanded clones were on average more numerous than in CD4+.

This clone is medium-sized within its sample. The antigen is unknown. The investigators sampled blood at baseline, at cycle 4 day 1, and at cycle 7 day 1. TCRdb's copy holds only in-frame clones and misses some; the assay was immunoSEQ multiplex PCR. Of tens of thousands of clones in the sample, less than 90% are singletons; the top ten hold approximately 0.61%. Germline V CDR1 and CDR2: SGHRS, YFSETQ. The CDR3 is 14 amino acids. The V and J ends lost 0 bases and 6 bases respectively, with 10 bases between them. The chain employs TRBV5-1 and TRBJ2-1, with D possibly called TRBD1 or TRBD2 (5 bases each). Sequenced here: CD4+ or CD8+ T cells sorted from blood, sampled in a trial of the OX40 agonist ivuxolimab. This TCR came from an adult with an advanced solid tumor such as melanoma, head and neck, liver or kidney cancer. The CDR3 nucleotides are TGCGCCAGCAGCTTGGGCGTGGGACCCAATGAGCAGTTCTTC. This gives the protein CASSLGVGPNEQFF.